This T cell receptor beta chain was observed in a study of blood T cell repertoires in COVID-19. The overall study: There were acute and convalescent COVID-19 samples, and they came from the United States, Italy and Spain. PBMCs, B-cell-depleted T cells, or T cells were the source of the cDNA or gDNA that made up the material.

Trimming shortened V by 2 bases and J by 1 base, and 11 bases separated the two germline ends. The CDR3 length is 16 residues. CDR1 is MNHEY and CDR2 is SVGAGI in the germline V gene. The authors' processing: Estimates of nucleated cell counts were drawn from the amplification of reference gene primers. The table came from immunoSEQ multiplex PCR; TCRdb's copy has only in-frame clones and leaves some out. V, J and clone size reflect that table, while D and trimming were determined from the DNA. This table holds 150,000 to 200,000 clones, around 80% found once. Assignment of participants to cohorts was predicated upon participant-reported clinical history.

The sequence was obtained from a woman aged 45-65 years with acute COVID-19. The chain has TRBV6-5 and TRBJ2-2; D is unclear. Sequencing was carried out using PBMCs or T cells enriched from blood (not recorded which). The DNA for the CDR3 is TGTGCCAGCAGTTACACGCTTGCGCGGAACACCGGGGAGCTGTTTTTT. It codes for CASSYTLARNTGELFF.